A single sample is the source of the 21 T cell receptor beta chains below, sequenced in a study of technical replicates of blood from several donors. Clones were read by immunoSEQ multiplex PCR, and TCRdb kept only the in-frame ones, dropping some. The repertoire consists of tens of thousands of clones, with around 92% occurring once and the leading ten covering under 0.45%. The sequencing input was T cells isolated from PBMCs. These receptors were collected from a human donor in good health.

The chain uses TRBV27 and TRBJ2-7; D gene uncertain. The CDR3 runs to 13 residues. CDR1 and CDR2 from the germline V gene are MNHEY and SMNVEV (reference sequence). Trimming left V 6 bases short and J 5 bases short, with 14 bases between. The CDR3 spells CASSDTNLNEQYF. The CDR3 nucleotides are TGTGCCAGCAGCGACACCAACTTAAACGAGCAGTACTTC.

The chain joins TRBV28 to TRBJ2-7; D possibly corresponds to TRBD1 (6 bases). Trimming shortened V by 8 bases and J by 3 bases, and 11 bases separated the two germline ends. Germline V gene sequence: CDR1 MDHEN, CDR2 SYDVKM. The CDR3 loop spans 12 amino acids. The CDR3 reads CASRDNYYEQYF. Here the CDR3 DNA reads TGTGCCAGCCGGGACAACTACTACGAGCAGTACTTC.

The chain employs TRBV11-3 and TRBJ2-7; D possibly corresponds to TRBD2 (6 bases). V lost 1 base to trimming and J lost 5 bases, with 12 bases between them. The CDR3 contains 14 residues. Germline lookup yields CDR1 SGHNT and CDR2 YENEEA. This chain's CDR3 is CASSLAAGVHEQYF. CDR3 nucleotide sequence: TGTGCCAGCAGCTTAGCAGCGGGCGTCCACGAGCAGTACTTC.

The chain employs TRBV28 and TRBJ2-7, with TRBD2 identical over 13 bases. CDR3 size: 16 residues. Germline CDR1 and CDR2: MDHEN and SYDVKM. Unmatched junction bases numbered 12, after V lost 6 bases and J lost 7 bases. The CDR3 region is CASSPRTSGSFWEQYF. The CDR3 coding sequence is TGTGCCAGCAGCCCCAGGACTAGCGGGAGTTTTTGGGAGCAGTACTTC.

J is TRBJ2-1 and V is TRBV4-1; D not certain. Per the germline V gene, CDR1 is MGHRA and CDR2 is YSYEKL. The V end lost 4 bases, the J end lost 7 bases, and 5 bases lay between the germline ends. The CDR3 covers 11 residues. CDR3 region: CASSLNNEQFF. In nucleotides, the CDR3 is TGCGCCAGCAGCCTTAATAATGAGCAGTTCTTC.

This chain links TRBV6-5 with TRBJ2-3; D may be TRBD1 (6 bases). V lost 0 bases and J lost 3, with 10 bases in between. The CDR3 length is 15 residues. Per the germline V gene, CDR1 is MNHEY and CDR2 is SVGAGI. In DNA, the CDR3 is TGTGCCAGCAGTTACTCGTACAGGGCGACAGATACGCAGTATTTT. It codes for CASSYSYRATDTQYF.

V gene TRBV19 combines with J gene TRBJ1-2; possibly TRBD1 for D (6 bases). Germline-derived CDR1 and CDR2 are LNHDA and SQIVND (reference sequence). Trimming left V 7 bases short and J 8 bases short, with 17 bases between. CDR3 size: 13 residues. The chain's CDR3 is CASTVRRGNGYTF. DNA for the CDR3: TGTGCCAGTACCGTCCGAAGGGGGAACGGCTACACCTTC.

This clone was counted once. The J gene is TRBJ2-7, the V gene TRBV29-1; D might be TRBD1 (5 bases). CDR3 length: 13 amino acids. The germline V and J ends were trimmed by 4 bases and 0 bases, with 10 bases remaining between them. From germline, CDR1 is SQVTM and CDR2 ANQGSEA. CDR3 sequence reads: CSVATGISYEQYF. In DNA, the CDR3 is TGCAGCGTTGCTACAGGCATCTCCTACGAGCAGTACTTC.

The rearrangement joins TRBV21-1 to TRBJ1-4; the D call TRBD1 from the table was never checked on the DNA. TRBV21-1 is annotated as a pseudogene. The CDR3 loop spans 16 amino acids. The CDR3, as DNA: TGTGCCAGCGGTACCGGGACAGGGGCGCAAAATGAAAAACTGTTTTTT. Its translation: CASGTGTGAQNEKLFF.

J is TRBJ1-2 and V is TRBV10-2; D uncertain. Germline V gene data show CDR1 as WSHSY and CDR2 as SAAADI. V was cut by 2 bases and J by 2 bases, with 6 bases left in between. CDR3 length equals 13 residues. The CDR3 reads CASSELRNYGYTF. DNA of the CDR3: TGCGCCAGCAGTGAGCTGCGCAACTATGGCTACACCTTC.

This chain connects TRBV13 to TRBJ2-7; D may be TRBD1 (5 bases). The CDR3 length is 15 residues. The V gene's germline CDR1 is PRHDT and CDR2 FYEKMQ (reference sequence). Deletions cut 0 bases from V and 2 bases from J, with 11 bases between. The CDR3 reads CASSLGTAQPYEQYF. The CDR3 coding sequence is TGTGCCAGCAGCTTAGGGACAGCCCAACCCTACGAGCAGTACTTC.

The chain employs TRBV11-3 and TRBJ1-1; 7 positions match TRBD1. Germline V CDR1 and CDR2: SGHNT, YENEEA. This CDR3 region has 14 residues. Unmatched junction bases numbered 7, after V lost 5 bases and J lost 4 bases. The CDR3 DNA sequence: TGTGCCAGCAGCCCCCGGGGACAGATCACTGAAGCTTTCTTT. Translation: CASSPRGQITEAFF.

This rearrangement joins TRBV9 to TRBJ1-1, with no clear D. The CDR3 sequence is 12 residues long. V dropped 0 bases and J dropped 5 bases, with 5 bases sitting between them. CDR1 is SGDLS and CDR2 is YYNGEE in the germline V gene. The chain's CDR3 is CASSVGETEAFF. The CDR3 DNA reads as TGTGCCAGCAGCGTAGGAGAGACTGAAGCTTTCTTT.

The chain has TRBV30 and TRBJ2-7; 10 bases agree with TRBD1. The V segment lost 0 bases and the J segment 5 bases; nucleotides outside the gene matches: 7. The CDR3 is 15 amino acids. Per the germline V gene, CDR1 is GTSNPN and CDR2 is SVGIG (reference sequence). The CDR3 region is CAWSVPRTGGHEQYF. CDR3 bases: TGTGCCTGGAGTGTTCCAAGGACAGGGGGGCACGAGCAGTACTTC.

V and J are TRBV11-2 and TRBJ2-1, with a weak D call TRBD1 (5 bases). The V end lost 6 bases, the J end lost 10 bases, and 16 bases lay between the germline ends. Looked up from germline, CDR1 is SGHAT and CDR2 is FQNNGV. The CDR3 covers 13 residues. As DNA, the CDR3 is TGTGCCAGCAGTCCTGGACGGGCAGGGGAGCAGTTCTTC. Its translation: CASSPGRAGEQFF.

The rearrangement joins TRBV14 to TRBJ2-7, with 7 positions matching TRBD1. The CDR3 is 17 residues long. Trimming removed 0 bases from V and 3 bases from J; junction bases left unmatched: 11. Germline V gives CDR1 SGHDN, CDR2 FVKESK. As DNA, the CDR3 is TGTGCCAGCAGCCAAGATATAATTACAGGGGCCCACTACGAGCAGTACTTC. Its protein is CASSQDIITGAHYEQYF.

The CDR3 region has the DNA TGTGCCAGCAGTGAGGAGGCGCGTAGCACTGAAGCTTTCTTT. Protein product: CASSEEARSTEAFF. The chain couples TRBV6-1 to TRBJ1-1; D gene uncertain. Germline V CDR1 and CDR2: MNHNS, SASEGT. The CDR3 runs 14 residues. V lost 3 bases, J lost 4 bases, and 12 bases lay in between.

This sequence joins TRBV19 and TRBJ1-5; TRBD1 matches at 9 bases. This CDR3 is 14 amino acids long. Germline-derived CDR1 and CDR2 are LNHDA and SQIVND (reference sequence). V lost 6 bases, J lost 6 bases, and 6 bases stayed unmatched. The CDR3 region has the DNA TGTGCCAGTAGCAACAGGGGGCCCAGTCAGCCCCAGCATTTT. Its translation is CASSNRGPSQPQHF.

This rearrangement joins TRBV6-1 to TRBJ2-7; 7 positions agree with TRBD1. The CDR3 has 14 residues. The germline V gene encodes CDR1 MNHNS and CDR2 SASEGT. The V and J ends lost 4 bases and 1 base, in that order; junction bases with no gene match: 4. As DNA, the CDR3 is TGTGCCAGCAGTGCAACAGGGGCTTCCTACGAGCAGTACTTC. Amino acid sequence: CASSATGASYEQYF.

The chain has TRBV11-2 and TRBJ2-3, with no clear D. CDR1 and CDR2 from the germline V gene are SGHAT and FQNNGV. V was pared by 3 bases and J by 0 bases, with 7 bases between. The CDR3 covers 14 residues. The CDR3 loop reads CASSLALSTDTQYF. For the CDR3, the DNA is TGTGCCAGCAGCTTGGCCCTCAGCACAGATACGCAGTATTTT. Full variable domain (rest looked up from reference TRBV11-2 and TRBJ2-3): EAGVAQSPRYKIIEKRQSVAFWCNPISGHATLYWYQQILGQGPKLLIQFQNNGVVDDSQLPKDRFSAERLKGVDSTLKIQPAKLEDSAVYLCASSLALSTDTQYFGPGTRLTVL.

The V and J genes are TRBV25-1 and TRBJ2-7; the match to TRBD2 covers 13 bases. CDR1 is MGHDK, CDR2 SYGVNS, per germline. Unmatched junction bases numbered 7, after V lost 5 bases and J lost 3 bases. This CDR3 spans 16 amino acids. The CDR3 coding sequence is TGTGCCAGCAGTCGACTAGCGGGAGGTCCTTACTACGAGCAGTACTTC. Protein: CASSRLAGGPYYEQYF.